These T cell receptor beta chains were read from a single sample in a study of blood T cell repertoires in COVID-19. Here immunoSEQ multiplex PCR was the method, and the copy in TCRdb shows in-frame clones only, minus some. The sample includes 150,000 to 200,000 clones, roughly 86% seen only once; the top ten take under 3%. The sequenced sample consisted of peripheral blood. These receptors all stem from a woman aged 30 to 39 with active or convalescent COVID-19. Both conserved end residues are part of each CDR3. D genes are given only for firm matches. Size tells how often a clone was seen (once, few, many) or the class of an expanded clone, and some rows leave it out.

V gene: TRBV7-2
clone size: .
D gene: .
J gene: TRBJ2-3
CDR3 protein: CASSPLQGKSTDTQYF
CDR3 DNA: TGTGCCAGCAGCCCGCTCCAGGGGAAGAGCACAGATACGCAGTATTTT

V gene: TRBV5-5
clone size: .
D gene: TRBD1
J gene: TRBJ1-3
CDR3 protein: CASSWDSNGNTIYF
CDR3 DNA: TGTGCCAGCAGCTGGGACAGTAATGGAAACACCATATATTTT

V gene: TRBV19
clone size: .
D gene: .
J gene: TRBJ2-7
CDR3 protein: CASSIIQGSSYEQYF
CDR3 DNA: TGTGCCAGTAGTATTATCCAGGGAAGCTCCTACGAGCAGTACTTC

V gene: TRBV11-3
clone size: .
D gene: .
J gene: TRBJ1-4
CDR3 protein: CASSFQEGEKLFF
CDR3 DNA: TGTGCCAGCAGCTTCCAAGAGGGTGAAAAACTGTTTTTT

V gene: TRBV11-2
clone size: few
D gene: .
J gene: TRBJ1-1
CDR3 protein: CASSSHSAEAFF
CDR3 DNA: TGTGCCAGCAGCTCCCATAGTGCTGAAGCTTTCTTT

V gene: TRBV6-6
clone size: .
D gene: .
J gene: TRBJ2-3
CDR3 protein: CASSKGTGEVTDTQYF
CDR3 DNA: TGTGCCAGCAGCAAAGGGACGGGAGAGGTGACAGATACGCAGTATTTT

V gene: TRBV9
clone size: once
D gene: TRBD2
J gene: TRBJ2-5
CDR3 protein: CASSVGTSGRETQYF
CDR3 DNA: TGTGCCAGCAGCGTAGGGACTAGCGGAAGGGAGACCCAGTACTTC

V gene: TRBV5-6
clone size: once
D gene: .
J gene: TRBJ1-5
CDR3 protein: CASSLMVDSDSNQPQHF
CDR3 DNA: TGTGCCAGCAGCTTGATGGTGGACAGCGATAGCAATCAGCCCCAGCATTTT

V gene: TRBV21-1
clone size: .
D gene: .
J gene: TRBJ1-3
CDR3 protein: CASSKRGTCSGNTIYF
CDR3 DNA: TGTGCCAGCAGCAAACGGGGGACCTGCTCTGGAAACACCATATATTTT

V gene: TRBV4-2
clone size: .
D gene: TRBD2
J gene: TRBJ2-1
CDR3 protein: CASSRTGTSGLLEQFF
CDR3 DNA: TGTGCCAGCAGCCGAACCGGGACTAGCGGGCTTCTAGAGCAGTTCTTC

V gene: TRBV7-2
clone size: once
D gene: TRBD1
J gene: TRBJ1-2
CDR3 protein: CASSLRQGVYYGYTF
CDR3 DNA: TGTGCCAGCAGCCTTCGCCAGGGGGTATACTATGGCTACACCTTC